The next 27 T cell receptor beta chains were all read from a single sample in a study of T cell changes during pregnancy in multiple sclerosis. The assay was immunoSEQ multiplex PCR, and TCRdb's table has in-frame clones only and misses some. The top ten hold around 2.2% of the sample, which has about 73,000 clones, over 85% seen once. The material sequenced was peripheral blood, taken in the second trimester of pregnancy. All receptors derive from a female donor in good health, enrolled as a control in a pregnancy study.

The J gene is TRBJ1-6, the V gene TRBV13; no clear D gene. The ends were cut back, 2 bases at V and 0 bases at J, with 11 bases in the middle. The CDR3 length is 17 residues. Germline V gives CDR1 PRHDT, CDR2 FYEKMQ (reference sequence). Here the CDR3 DNA reads TGTGCCAGCAGCTTAAGGCAGGCGAGCTCCTATAATTCACCCCTCCACTTT. This sequence encodes CASSLRQASSYNSPLHF.

The chain joins TRBV7-9 to TRBJ2-7; no clear D. Germline assignment: CDR1 SEHNR and CDR2 FQNEAQ (reference sequence). V was shortened by 5 bases and J by 1 base, with 6 bases between the two germline ends. The CDR3 is made up of 12 amino acids. The CDR3 loop is CASSLGSYEQYF. The DNA of the CDR3 is TGTGCCAGCAGCCTCGGGTCCTACGAGCAGTACTTC.

The CDR3 DNA sequence: TGCGCCAGCAGCTTGACTAGCGGGGGGCACACTCGGTACTTC. Encoded protein: CASSLTSGGHTRYF. The chain employs TRBV5-1 and TRBJ2-5, with TRBD2 identical over 12 bases. The CDR3 is made up of 14 amino acids. The J segment lost 13 bases and the V segment lost 1 base, leaving 8 bases of the junction unmatched. CDR1 and CDR2 from the germline V gene are SGHRS and YFSETQ.

The chain has TRBV2 and TRBJ2-7, with D maybe TRBD1 (7 bases). The CDR3 extends over 12 amino acids. Trimming left V 6 bases short and J 3 bases short, with 9 bases between. Germline lookup yields CDR1 SNHLY and CDR2 FYNNEI. The CDR3 nucleotides read TGTGCCAGCAGGCGGGACAGCTACGAGCAGTACTTC. Amino acids: CASRRDSYEQYF.

In its sample, this clone was seen once. The V call is TRBV18, the J call TRBJ1-2, with D hard to call. V was trimmed by 0 bases and J by 0 bases, leaving 11 bases between them. The CDR3 extends over 16 amino acids. Germline V gene data show CDR1 as KGHSH and CDR2 as LQKENI. CDR3 region: CASSPPNSGANYGYTF. CDR3 nucleotide sequence: TGTGCCAGCTCACCACCGAACAGCGGAGCTAACTATGGCTACACCTTC.

V usage is TRBV4-1 and J usage is TRBJ2-5, with a possible D match to TRBD2 (6 bases). The CDR3 runs 12 residues. Trimming took off 0 bases at V and 10 bases at J, with 9 bases between the two ends. From germline, CDR1 is MGHRA and CDR2 YSYEKL. CDR3 loop: CASSQETGSQYF. The CDR3 DNA sequence: TGCGCCAGCAGCCAAGAAACCGGGAGCCAGTACTTC.

The chain is built from TRBV6-5 and TRBJ1-1, with D unclear. Germline CDR1 and CDR2: MNHEY and SVGAGI. The CDR3 loop spans 12 amino acids. The germline V and J ends were trimmed by 8 bases and 1 base, with 8 bases remaining between them. CDR3 residues: CASGPRNTEAFF. As DNA, the CDR3 is TGTGCCAGCGGGCCCAGGAACACTGAAGCTTTCTTT.

This clone was detected once. The chain is built from TRBV4-3 and TRBJ2-2, with a tentative D call TRBD2 (6 bases). The germline gives CDR1 LGHNA, CDR2 YSLEER. This CDR3 region has 15 residues. V was shortened by 3 bases and J by 5 bases, with 13 bases between the two germline ends. The CDR3 loop reads CASSQSLGGTGELFF. The CDR3 DNA sequence: TGCGCCAGCAGCCAGTCCCTCGGGGGTACCGGGGAGCTGTTTTTT.

The chain combines TRBV4-3 with TRBJ1-5; D unclear. CDR3 size: 13 residues. V lost 0 bases and J 7 bases, leaving 7 bases between the germline ends. Per germline, CDR1 LGHNA and CDR2 YSLEER. CDR3 amino acids: CASSQDIGQPQHF. CDR3 nucleotides: TGCGCCAGCAGCCAAGATATCGGGCAGCCCCAGCATTTT.

V is TRBV5-4 and J is TRBJ2-1; 7 bases align to TRBD1. The CDR3 spans 15 residues. Germline-derived CDR1 and CDR2 are SGHNT and YYREEE (reference sequence). Trimming cost V 4 bases and J 2 bases; bases outside gene matches: 6. The CDR3 nucleotides read TGTGCCAGCAGCCCTCCGGGACAGACCTACAATGAGCAGTTCTTC. Translation: CASSPPGQTYNEQFF. Variable domain in full (rest from reference TRBV5-4 and TRBJ2-1): ETGVTQSPTHLIKTRGQQVTLRCSSQSGHNTVSWYQQALGQGPQFIFQYYREEENGRGNFPPRFSGLQFPNYSSELNVNALELDDSALYLCASSPPGQTYNEQFFGPGTRLTVL.

The rearrangement uses TRBV6-1 and TRBJ2-2, with a tentative D call TRBD2 (5 bases). Germline V gene lookup returns CDR1 MNHNS and CDR2 SASEGT. There are 14 residues in the CDR3. The V and J ends lost 6 bases and 5 bases respectively, with 13 bases between them. The CDR3 loop reads CASSAGRRTGELFF. In nucleotides, the CDR3 is TGTGCCAGCAGCGCGGGTCGCAGGACCGGGGAGCTGTTTTTT.

Turning to this clone: Germline is not matched at one junction end, which may reflect a read error. The CDR3 spells CASSKTGGRTEAFF. The CDR3 DNA reads TGTGCTAGCAGCAAGACAGGGGGCCGGACTGAAGCTTTCTTT. The chain combines TRBV7-7 with TRBJ1-1; TRBD1 matches at 10 bases. Germline V gene lookup returns CDR1 SSHAT and CDR2 FNYEAQ (reference sequence). The CDR3 sequence is 14 residues long.

This clone appeared a few times. V usage is TRBV21-1 and J usage is TRBJ1-5; TRBD1 is taken as the D call from the table, unchecked against the DNA. TRBV21-1 is termed a pseudogene. The CDR3 is 14 residues long. The CDR3 nucleotides are TGTGCCAGCAGCGCAGTGGACAGGGGAAAGCCCCAGCATTTT. Amino acids: CASSAVDRGKPQHF.

J is TRBJ2-5 and V is TRBV30, with D perhaps matching TRBD2 (5 bases). The J call may not be correct, given that the DNA end is closer to TRBJ2-7. In germline, CDR1 is GTSNPN, CDR2 SVGIG (reference sequence). The CDR3 extends over 13 amino acids. In nucleotides, the CDR3 is TGTGCCTGGAGAGGAGGCTCCTACTACGAGCAGTACTTC. Translation: CAWRGGSYYEQYF.

This clone was detected a few times. Other DNA sequences in this specimen translate into the identical CDR3. This chain links TRBV19 with TRBJ1-4, with D perhaps TRBD1 (6 bases). Germline CDR1 and CDR2: LNHDA and SQIVND (reference sequence). The CDR3 is made up of 14 amino acids. V gave up 2 bases and J gave up 5 bases, with 9 bases separating them. CDR3 bases: TGTGCCAGTAGTATACGTCAGGGGAATGAAAAACTGTTTTTT. Protein: CASSIRQGNEKLFF.

This chain connects TRBV27 to TRBJ2-1; 8 bases line up with TRBD2. Trimming cost V 2 bases and J 3 bases; bases outside gene matches: 3. Germline CDR1 is MNHEY and CDR2 is SMNVEV (reference sequence). The CDR3 length is 15 residues. CDR3: CASSLTAGGYNEQFF. CDR3 DNA sequence: TGTGCCAGCAGTTTAACGGCGGGGGGCTACAATGAGCAGTTCTTC.

The rearrangement links TRBV4-1 to TRBJ2-6, with D unresolved. Germline CDR1 is MGHRA and CDR2 is YSYEKL. V was cut by 6 bases and J by 0 bases, with 9 bases left in between. CDR3 size: 15 residues. The CDR3 coding sequence is TGCGCCAGCAGACCCCTAAGCTCTGGGGCCAACGTCCTGACTTTC. The encoded protein is CASRPLSSGANVLTF.

The rearrangement links TRBV7-2 to TRBJ2-6; TRBD2 might be the D (5 bases). The CDR3 extends over 15 amino acids. V was shortened by 1 base and J by 1 base, with 5 bases between the two germline ends. The germline V gene encodes CDR1 SGHTA and CDR2 FQGNSA. The CDR3 reads CASSLGGSGANVLTF. The CDR3 bases are TGTGCCAGCAGCTTAGGAGGGTCTGGGGCCAACGTCCTGACTTTC.

The chain has TRBV28 and TRBJ2-3, with D perhaps matching TRBD1 (6 bases). The CDR3 contains 14 residues. Germline V gene lookup returns CDR1 MDHEN and CDR2 SYDVKM. Trimming cost V 3 bases and J 3 bases, with 10 bases left between them. Here the CDR3 reads CASSLGRGTDTQYF. The CDR3 DNA follows: TGTGCCAGCAGTTTGGGCAGGGGAACAGATACGCAGTATTTT. The full variable domain, completed using reference TRBV28 and TRBJ2-3, is DVKVTQSSRYLVKRTGEKVFLECVQDMDHENMFWYRQDPGLGLRLIYFSYDVKMKEKGDIPEGYSVSREKKERFSLILESASTNQTSMYLCASSLGRGTDTQYFGPGTRLTVL.

This rearrangement joins TRBV28 to TRBJ2-7, with 9 bases matching TRBD1. Germline V gene sequence: CDR1 MDHEN, CDR2 SYDVKM. The trim removed 6 bases at V and 5 bases at J, leaving 8 bases unmatched. The CDR3 contains 14 residues. CDR3 DNA sequence: TGTGCCAGCAGAACCACCGGGACAGGGAACGAGCAGTACTTC. Translation gives CASRTTGTGNEQYF. The complete variable domain, with remaining parts taken from reference TRBV28 and TRBJ2-7, reads DVKVTQSSRYLVKRTGEKVFLECVQDMDHENMFWYRQDPGLGLRLIYFSYDVKMKEKGDIPEGYSVSREKKERFSLILESASTNQTSMYLCASRTTGTGNEQYFGPGTRLTVT.

This clone was observed a single time. This sequence joins TRBV6-6 and TRBJ2-7; 9 positions agree with TRBD1. CDR1 is MNHNY and CDR2 is SVGAGI in the germline V gene (reference sequence). The trim removed 3 bases at V and 2 bases at J, leaving 5 bases unmatched. The CDR3 is made up of 15 amino acids. The CDR3 nucleotides are TGTGCCAGCAGTTATCGGACAGGGGCTACCTACGAGCAGTACTTC. Translating gives CASSYRTGATYEQYF.

This CDR3 is CASSQEYPSSGNTIYF. The CDR3 DNA is TGCGCCAGCAGCCAAGAATACCCCAGCTCTGGAAACACCATATATTTT. The chain has TRBV4-1 and TRBJ1-3; D uncertain. CDR1 is MGHRA, CDR2 YSYEKL, per germline. The ends were cut back, 0 bases at V and 0 bases at J, with 9 bases in the middle. The CDR3 totals 16 residues.

V is TRBV5-6 and J is TRBJ2-7, with 9 bases fitting TRBD2. Germline V gene data show CDR1 as SGHDT and CDR2 as YYEEEE. V lost 0 bases to trimming and J lost 4 bases; unmatched junction nucleotides: 2. The CDR3 contains 14 residues. The CDR3 DNA reads as TGTGCCAGCAGCTTGGCGCTAGCGGGGTACGAGCAGTACTTC. It is translated as CASSLALAGYEQYF.

This clone has a handful of counts. V usage is TRBV2 and J usage is TRBJ2-3; D uncertain. The V and J ends lost 8 bases and 1 base respectively, with 22 bases between them. Per the germline V gene, CDR1 is SNHLY and CDR2 is FYNNEI. The CDR3 is 17 residues long. CDR3 in DNA: TGTGCCAGCTTTGGGCGATTGCCCCACGCTGGCACAGATACGCAGTATTTT. Translation: CASFGRLPHAGTDTQYF. The full variable domain, with the rest looked up from reference TRBV2 and TRBJ2-3, is EPEVTQTPSHQVTQMGQEVILRCVPISNHLYFYWYRQILGQKVEFLVSFYNNEISEKSEIFDDQFSVERPDGSNFTLKIRSTKLEDSAMYFCASFGRLPHAGTDTQYFGPGTRLTVL.

With regard to this clone: The sample holds other DNA sequences that translate to the same CDR3. This chain connects TRBV27 to TRBJ1-1; TRBD1 agrees at 7 bases. This CDR3 is built from 14 residues. From germline, CDR1 is MNHEY and CDR2 SMNVEV (reference sequence). J was trimmed by 1 base and V by 6 bases; bases with no gene match: 5. CDR3 DNA sequence: TGTGCCAGCAGGCCACAGGGGTCGAACACTGAAGCTTTCTTT. This codes for CASRPQGSNTEAFF.

V usage is TRBV29-1 and J usage is TRBJ2-4; a possible D gene is TRBD1 (5 bases). The CDR3 length is 13 residues. The V gene's germline CDR1 is SQVTM and CDR2 ANQGSEA. Between the trimmed V and J ends, which lost 8 bases and 0 bases, there was a span of 11 bases. The chain's CDR3 is CSFLDRAKNIQYF. The CDR3 DNA sequence: TGCAGCTTCCTCGACAGAGCCAAAAACATTCAGTACTTC.

The rearrangement joins TRBV28 to TRBJ1-5, with D maybe TRBD1 (6 bases). The V gene lost 8 bases and the J gene lost 8 bases, with 22 bases spanning the gap. This CDR3 is 15 amino acids long. Germline assignment: CDR1 MDHEN and CDR2 SYDVKM. The CDR3 nucleotides are TGTGCCAGCTTCCCAGGGACAACCCTGATCAAGCCCCAGCATTTT. Translated, it gives CASFPGTTLIKPQHF.